Listed here is a single T cell receptor (beta chain). The authors' processing: Reference gene primer amplification gave estimated nucleated cell counts. The table came from immunoSEQ multiplex PCR; TCRdb's copy has only in-frame clones and leaves some out. V and J calls and clone size come straight from that table; D and trimming were deduced from the DNA. The sample contains fewer than 250,000 clones, around nine tenths of which appear only once. The sample is drawn from a study of blood T cell repertoires in COVID-19. The wider study: Some COVID-19 samples were acute and others convalescent; all came from the United States, Italy and Spain. T cells, B-cell-depleted T cells, or PBMCs supplied cDNA or gDNA.

The clonotype originates from a man in his fifties or sixties with acute or convalescent COVID-19. Sequenced: peripheral blood.

The CDR3 nucleotides are TGTGCCAGCAGCTTAAAGGACAGGGGGGTGAGGTCTGGGGCCAACGTCCTGACTTTC. This gives the protein CASSLKDRGVRSGANVLTF. The chain couples TRBV7-3 to TRBJ2-6, with 10 bases matching TRBD1. J lost 1 base, V lost 1 base, and 7 bases had no gene match. The CDR3 consists of 19 residues. Germline CDR1 is SGHTA and CDR2 is FQGTGA.